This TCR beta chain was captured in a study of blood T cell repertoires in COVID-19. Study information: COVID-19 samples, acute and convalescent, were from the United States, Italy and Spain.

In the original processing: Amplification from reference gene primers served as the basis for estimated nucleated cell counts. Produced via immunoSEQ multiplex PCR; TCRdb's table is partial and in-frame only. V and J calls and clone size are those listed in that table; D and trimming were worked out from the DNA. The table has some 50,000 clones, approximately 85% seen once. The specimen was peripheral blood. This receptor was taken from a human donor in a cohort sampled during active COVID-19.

Here the CDR3 reads CATSVGGDTGELFF. The CDR3 coding sequence is TGTGCCACCAGCGTGGGGGGGGACACCGGGGAGCTGTTTTTT. This chain connects TRBV15 to TRBJ2-2, with 7 nucleotides matching TRBD2. The CDR3 totals 14 residues. Germline CDR1 LNHNV, CDR2 YYDKDF (reference sequence). With V trimmed by 5 bases and J by 3 bases, 3 bases remained unmatched. The full variable domain, its missing parts supplied by reference TRBV15 and TRBJ2-2, is DAMVIQNPRYQVTQFGKPVTLSCSQTLNHNVMYWYQQKSSQAPKLLFHYYDKDFNNEADTPDNFQSRRPNTSFCFLDIRSPGLGDTAMYLCATSVGGDTGELFFGEGSRLTVL.